Detailed here is one T cell receptor (beta chain). This clonotype occurred many times. The specificity of this receptor is unknown. No base qualities exist here, and no much larger clone lies one base off it. The entry originates in a study of T-cell reconstitution after alpha-beta-depleted transplantation in children (dated by TCRdb to 2015 to 2016). Background on the whole study: Using TCR repertoire profiling, the study followed T-cell immune reconstitution in a quantitative way in children after TCRalphabeta/CD19-depleted allogeneic hematopoietic cell transplantation.

According to the study, the label for this sample's treatment or condition signals: allogeneic hematopoietic cell transplantation with graft depleted of TCRalphabeta T cells and CD19 B cells. Transplant recipients were children who received TCRalphabeta/CD19-depleted allogeneic hematopoietic cell grafts. The method was PCR. For sequencing, an Illumina HiSeq 2500 was employed. TCR libraries were prepared with molecular barcoding, using unique molecular identifiers to normalize TCRbeta repertoire quantification. The public reads were run again by TCRdb, first through fastp at Q25 and then through MiXCR, and only productive beta chains were kept. Each CDR3 protein appears once, grouped with its most common genes and DNA. This sample has under 300,000 distinct CDR3 sequences in its table, and 11% of those were observed once. Less than 25% of the sample lies in the top ten. The CDR3 numbers 14 residues from cysteine through phenylalanine. Here the CDR3 DNA is all that survives: 42 bases in frame from base 1. Ends trimmed: V by 6 bases, J by 5 bases; bases unmatched to a gene: 3. Based on the germline V gene, the CDR1 and CDR2 sequences are WSHSY and SAAADI.

Broader findings and caveats from the paper: Hyperexpanded clone frequencies declined over subsequent months; after one year, T-cell counts and TCRbeta diversity were mostly attributed to newly produced T cells. In some patients, high TCRbeta diversity at day 60 was attributed to recipient T cells and intrathymic progenitors that had survived conditioning. Apparently early alphabetaT-cell count recovery about two months after transplant reportedly relied on only several hundred rapidly expanded clones derived from non-depleted graft cells.

The chain was built from TRBV10-2 and TRBJ1-6, with TRBD1 identical over 8 junction bases. The TCR sequence derives from a male patient aged 2 to 9 who had a stem cell transplant for chronic granulomatous disease, so the T cells may come from the graft donor. The material sequenced was peripheral blood, taken 180 days after TCRalphabeta/CD19-depleted stem cell transplant. DNA sequence: TGCGCCAGCAGACAGGGGGTAAATAATTCACCCCTCCACTTT. Translation gives CASRQGVNNSPLHF.